One and the same sample provided the 3 T cell receptor beta chains below, sequenced in a study of T cells after yellow fever vaccination (dated by TCRdb to about 2019). The meaning of the sample's treatment or condition label: live attenuated yellow fever vaccine strain. The method behind the library was 5' RACE. Data came from an Illumina NovaSeq 6000. TCRdb cleaned the public reads at Q25 with fastp, built clones with MiXCR and kept in-frame beta chains. Identical CDR3 protein sequences are pooled into one entry, listed with their most common genes and DNA. In all, the sample holds about 260,000 distinct CDR3 sequences, and more than 3.5% of those were seen once. The ten largest clones capture about 19% of the sample. Source: PBMCs, taken 15 days after the yellow fever booster vaccination. The receptors were sampled from a young man who received the YFV17D yellow fever vaccine.

This clonotype occurred many times. The chain carries TRBV7-3 and TRBJ2-2; TRBD1 agrees at 9 bases. Trimming cost V 4 bases and J 0 bases; bases outside gene matches: 3. The CDR3 runs 16 residues. From germline, CDR1 is SGHTA and CDR2 FQGTGA. The CDR3 sequence is CASSSRTGANTGELFF. As DNA, the CDR3 is TGTGCCAGCAGCTCCCGGACAGGGGCGAACACCGGGGAGCTGTTTTTT.

Many counts were recorded for this clonotype. V is TRBV5-4 and J is TRBJ1-1; D perhaps matches TRBD1 (5 bases). The V gene lost 1 base and the J gene lost 0 bases, with 7 bases spanning the gap. Germline assignment: CDR1 SGHNT and CDR2 YYREEE (reference sequence). The CDR3 consists of 14 residues. For the CDR3, the DNA is TGTGCCAGCAGCTTGCAGGGAGTGAACACTGAAGCTTTCTTT. This encodes CASSLQGVNTEAFF.

This clonotype was picked up many times. The V and J genes are TRBV5-1 and TRBJ2-6; 7 nucleotides align to TRBD1. Losses at the gene ends were 4 bases for V and 9 bases for J; bases not matched to a gene: 7. Germline values: CDR1 SGHRS, CDR2 YFSETQ. The CDR3 is 14 residues long. The CDR3 is CASSEGDRFNVLTF. The CDR3 region has the DNA TGCGCCAGCAGCGAAGGGGACAGATTCAACGTCCTGACTTTC.